This T cell receptor (beta chain) was recovered during a study of post-analysis software for immune sequencing data. Broader study findings: Batch-mates among the samples co-clustered strongly by F measure. In multiple sclerosis, normalized Chao1 diversity was significantly below that of controls. A few TRBV segments (TRBV5-6, TRBV5-1 and TRBV20-1 among them) occurred more frequently in patients than in controls.

To note about this clonotype: The antigen is unknown.

Germline CDR1 and CDR2: SGHTA and FQGNSA. This CDR3 has 15 amino acids. Trimming cost V 5 bases and J 5 bases; bases outside gene matches: 9. The authors incorporated unique molecular identifiers into the TCR beta cDNA libraries. In TCRdb, the PCR reads were re-called with MiXCR into one record per CDR3 protein. Among hundreds of thousands of distinct CDR3 sequences listed, roughly 50% were seen once. This TCR was recovered from a girl aged 10-17 years with multiple sclerosis. V and J are TRBV7-2 and TRBJ2-3, with 8 bases matching TRBD2. The sequenced sample consisted of blood. The CDR3 loop is CASSLRGGREDTQYF. Here the CDR3 DNA reads TGTGCCAGCAGCCTCCGGGGGGGCAGGGAAGATACGCAGTATTTT.